This T cell receptor beta chain appears in the sequencing data of a study of a mutant IDH1 vaccine in newly diagnosed glioma. Turning to the study itself: First vaccine doses came 4-6 weeks after radiotherapy alone, or with temozolomide cycles. Visit V13 took place at week 47, and visit V12 happened at week 35.

As to this clone: Its target is unknown.

CDR3 length: 14 residues. The V gene's germline CDR1 is MGHDK and CDR2 SYGVNS. V was cut by 3 bases and J by 0 bases, with 8 bases left in between. Time point defined: week 47, end of study. Topical imiquimod accompanied each vaccine dose, which consisted of 300 ug of mutant IDH1 20-mer peptide. Here immunoSEQ multiplex PCR was the method, and the copy in TCRdb shows in-frame clones only, minus some. This table holds 45,000 to 65,000 clones, around three fifths found once. The J gene is TRBJ1-1, the V gene TRBV25-1; D is perhaps TRBD1 (5 bases). This sequence was found in a man in his forties with glioma. Some clones in this sample may be carry-over from other donors' samples. Sequenced material: peripheral blood mononuclear cells (PBMCs), taken from a glioma patient whose treatment included an IDH1 peptide vaccine. Here the CDR3 DNA reads TGTGCCAGCAGTGAGGGACCAATGAACACTGAAGCTTTCTTT. It specifies CASSEGPMNTEAFF.